These 22 T cell receptor beta chains were sequenced from one sample in a study of T cells after yellow fever vaccination. TCRdb ran MiXCR on the 5' RACE reads and lists one entry per CDR3 protein. The table includes 450,000 to 650,000 distinct CDR3 sequences, roughly 14% detected once. The sequencing here drew on PBMCs, taken on the day of the yellow fever booster vaccination. Receptor source: a man aged 30-40 years who received the YFV17D yellow fever vaccine.

This clonotype was observed a few times. The CDR3 DNA follows: TGTGCCAGCAGCGGTGCTTGGACATCTGGGGCGGCAAAACTGTTTTTT. This codes for CASSGAWTSGAAKLFF. The chain employs TRBV5-5 and TRBJ1-4; tentatively, D is TRBD1 (5 bases). CDR3 length equals 16 residues. V was pared by 4 bases and J by 10 bases, with 23 bases between. Looked up from germline, CDR1 is SGHKS and CDR2 is YYEKEE (reference sequence).

This clonotype was seen a few times. The V gene is TRBV2, the J gene TRBJ2-1, with 11 bases that match TRBD2. V was pared by 6 bases and J by 5 bases, with 3 bases of the junction left unmatched. Germline V gene data show CDR1 as SNHLY and CDR2 as FYNNEI. This CDR3 contains 14 residues. This CDR3 is CASSGTSGHNEQFF. In DNA form, the CDR3 reads TGTGCCAGCAGCGGGACTAGCGGCCACAATGAGCAGTTCTTC.

The chain combines TRBV7-2 with TRBJ2-7, with 7 bases identical to TRBD2. This CDR3 contains 15 residues. The V gene end was trimmed by 3 bases and the J gene end by 0 bases; junction bases not matched to a gene: 5. From germline, CDR1 is SGHTA and CDR2 FQGNSA. Here the CDR3 DNA reads TGTGCCAGCAGCTTTGGGGGAGGGCCCTCCTACGAGCAGTACTTC. This encodes CASSFGGGPSYEQYF. The complete variable domain, with remaining parts taken from reference TRBV7-2 and TRBJ2-7, reads GAGVSQSPSNKVTEKGKDVELRCDPISGHTALYWYRQSLGQGLEFLIYFQGNSAPDKSGLPSDRFSAERTGGSVSTLTIQRTQQEDSAVYLCASSFGGGPSYEQYFGPGTRLTVT.

The chain carries TRBV6-2 or TRBV6-3 and TRBJ1-2; D is undetermined. V was shortened by 6 bases and J by 3 bases, with 11 bases between the two germline ends. The CDR3 runs to 13 residues. The V gene's germline CDR1 is MNHEY and CDR2 SVGEGT. CDR3 DNA: TGTGCCAGCAGGATTGAGGCGGACTATGGCTACACCTTC. Amino acids: CASRIEADYGYTF.

This clonotype was seen more than once but under ten times. This chain links TRBV28 with TRBJ1-1, with D unclear. Per germline, CDR1 MDHEN and CDR2 SYDVKM. The CDR3 contains 12 residues. V lost 10 bases and J lost 5, with 14 bases in between. DNA for the CDR3: TGTGCCACCCAAACGACGGCAACTGAAGCTTTCTTT. Its protein product is CATQTTATEAFF.

This clonotype was seen only a few times. In DNA, the CDR3 is TGTGCCAGCAGTTCCCCGAGGGGGGCCCGAGATAAAAACATTCAGTACTTC. It translates to CASSSPRGARDKNIQYF. The chain is built from TRBV28 and TRBJ2-4; the D gene could be TRBD1 or TRBD2 (6 bases each). Germline V lookup: CDR1 MDHEN, CDR2 SYDVKM. The CDR3 runs 17 residues. The V and J ends lost 4 bases and 4 bases respectively, with 20 bases between them.

This clonotype appeared many times. The chain links TRBV24-1 to TRBJ2-1; 10 nucleotides agree with TRBD2. Germline V lookup: CDR1 KGHDR, CDR2 SFDVKD. CDR3 length equals 12 residues. V shed 9 bases and J 15 bases; nucleotides not matched to a gene: 10. CDR3 in amino acids: CATAASGRFLFF. CDR3 nucleotides: TGTGCCACCGCGGCTAGCGGGAGATTTCTGTTCTTC.

This clonotype was observed many times. V gene TRBV6-1 combines with J gene TRBJ1-1; 10 bases are a match to TRBD1. The germline gives CDR1 MNHNS, CDR2 SASEGT. This CDR3 has 14 amino acids. J gave up 1 base and V 4 bases, and 0 bases lay outside the gene matches. CDR3: CASSGTGGNTEAFF. The CDR3 coding sequence is TGTGCCAGCAGTGGGACAGGGGGGAACACTGAAGCTTTCTTT.

The V gene is TRBV20-1, the J gene TRBJ2-5; D is ambiguous. This CDR3 has 13 residues. Germline V gene data show CDR1 as DFQATT and CDR2 as SNEGSKA (reference sequence). V was cut by 6 bases and J by 0 bases, with 11 bases left in between. The CDR3 reads CSARSRDQETQYF. Written as DNA, the CDR3 is TGCAGTGCCCGGAGTCGGGACCAAGAGACCCAGTACTTC.

The rearrangement links TRBV21-1 to TRBJ2-5; TRBD1 is taken as the D call from the table, unchecked against the DNA. TRBV21-1 has pseudogene status. The CDR3 is 15 residues long. The CDR3 coding sequence is TGTGCCAGCAGCAAATGTAGTCAGGGCCAAGAGACCCAGTACTTC. It is translated as CASSKCSQGQETQYF.

This clonotype was seen a handful of times. The chain couples TRBV7-9 to TRBJ2-6; no clear D. CDR1 and CDR2 (germline): SEHNR, FQNEAQ (reference sequence). V was trimmed by 1 base and J by 2 bases, leaving 18 bases between them. The CDR3 is 19 residues long. CDR3 sequence reads: CASSLGGKRANPGANVLTF. DNA for the CDR3: TGTGCCAGCAGCTTAGGAGGCAAACGGGCCAACCCTGGGGCCAACGTCCTGACTTTC.

The chain links TRBV29-1 to TRBJ2-3; no definite D call. The CDR3 consists of 13 residues. Per germline, CDR1 SQVTM and CDR2 ANQGSEA. The germline V and J ends were trimmed by 2 bases and 4 bases, with 10 bases remaining between them. The CDR3 coding sequence is TGCAGCGTTGAAAGCCGATTCGCAGATACGCAGTATTTT. Its protein is CSVESRFADTQYF.

This clonotype was seen only a few times. The rearrangement links TRBV20-1 to TRBJ2-5, with D unclear. This CDR3 is 12 amino acids long. CDR1 is DFQATT and CDR2 is SNEGSKA in the germline V gene (reference sequence). V was clipped by 3 bases and J by 2 bases, with 7 bases between them. The CDR3 here is CSARMTQETQYF. As DNA, the CDR3 is TGCAGTGCTAGGATGACACAAGAGACCCAGTACTTC.

This chain uses TRBV5-1 with TRBJ1-2, with 8 bases aligning to TRBD1. Germline CDR1 and CDR2: SGHRS and YFSETQ. After removal of 4 bases from V and 8 bases from J, the junction contained 22 bases not matched to a gene. The CDR3 is made up of 18 amino acids. The CDR3 bases are TGCGCCAGCAGCCATGGGGACATCCGACAGGGGTCCCTTCCAGGCTACACCTTC. Protein sequence: CASSHGDIRQGSLPGYTF. The whole variable domain, filled in from reference TRBV5-1 and TRBJ1-2, reads KAGVTQTPRYLIKTRGQQVTLSCSPISGHRSVSWYQQTPGQGLQFLFEYFSETQRNKGNFPGRFSGRQFSNSRSEMNVSTLELGDSALYLCASSHGDIRQGSLPGYTFGSGTRLTVV.

This chain joins TRBV29-1 and TRBJ2-1; 10 bases agree with TRBD2. The CDR3 length is 13 residues. Germline V gene lookup returns CDR1 SQVTM and CDR2 ANQGSEA. V shed 7 bases and J 3 bases; nucleotides not matched to a gene: 3. CDR3 DNA sequence: TGCAGCGCCGGGACTAGCGTCTACAATGAGCAGTTCTTC. Protein sequence: CSAGTSVYNEQFF.

The chain is built from TRBV12-3 or TRBV12-4 and TRBJ2-3, with a tentative D call TRBD2 (6 bases). Deletions cut 6 bases from V and 6 bases from J, with 13 bases between. The CDR3 covers 13 residues. This CDR3 is CASSYGGRDTQYF. The DNA for the CDR3 is TGTGCCAGCAGCTACGGAGGGAGGGATACGCAGTATTTT.

This clonotype has at least ten counts. The chain has TRBV7-2 and TRBJ2-1, with 9 positions matching TRBD1. The CDR3 loop spans 17 amino acids. Unmatched junction bases numbered 10, after V lost 0 bases and J lost 7 bases. Looked up from germline, CDR1 is SGHTA and CDR2 is FQGNSA. The chain's CDR3 is CASSLARVTGGRNEQFF. The CDR3 coding sequence is TGTGCCAGCAGCTTAGCCAGAGTGACAGGGGGTAGGAATGAGCAGTTCTTC.

V is TRBV5-6 and J is TRBJ2-2, with TRBD2 matching 7 bases. CDR3 length: 16 residues. CDR1 is SGHDT and CDR2 is YYEEEE in the germline V gene. The trim removed 10 bases at V and 6 bases at J, leaving 18 bases unmatched. The chain's CDR3 is CASAWRRELGAGELFF. The CDR3 coding sequence is TGTGCCTCGGCCTGGAGGCGGGAGCTCGGTGCCGGGGAGCTGTTTTTT.

The chain has TRBV19 and TRBJ2-1; 11 positions match TRBD2. Germline assignment: CDR1 LNHDA and CDR2 SQIVND (reference sequence). The CDR3 extends over 15 amino acids. The ends lost 0 bases at V and 5 bases at J; junction bases unmatched: 0. CDR3 residues: CASSIEGLADNEQFF. Here the CDR3 DNA reads TGTGCCAGTAGTATAGAGGGACTAGCGGACAATGAGCAGTTCTTC.

The J gene is TRBJ2-1, the V gene TRBV5-1; perhaps TRBD2 as D (5 bases). The germline V gene encodes CDR1 SGHRS and CDR2 YFSETQ. Trimming left V 0 bases short and J 7 bases short, with 14 bases between. This CDR3 has 15 residues. The CDR3 region is CASSLGWEYENEQFF. For the CDR3, the DNA is TGCGCCAGCAGCTTGGGGTGGGAGTATGAGAATGAGCAGTTCTTC.

The sample holds a few counts of this clonotype. The gene calls are TRBV2 and TRBJ2-7; 7 bases match TRBD1. In germline, CDR1 is SNHLY, CDR2 FYNNEI. The CDR3 runs 13 residues. The junction had 8 bases not matched to a gene; V was cut back by 7 bases and J by 5 bases. CDR3 bases: TGTGCCAGCAACTTAGACAGGGCTAACGAGCAGTACTTC. Its protein product is CASNLDRANEQYF.

J is TRBJ2-1 and V is TRBV20-1, with TRBD2 identical over 13 bases. The CDR3 runs to 18 residues. CDR1 and CDR2 (germline): DFQATT, SNEGSKA (reference sequence). The trim removed 5 bases at V and 0 bases at J, leaving 10 bases unmatched. As DNA, the CDR3 is TGCAGTGCTTTACCGGGACTAGCGGGGAAGAGCTCCTACAATGAGCAGTTCTTC. Amino acid sequence: CSALPGLAGKSSYNEQFF.